This T cell receptor beta chain is from a study of post-analysis software for immune sequencing data. The wider study: Courses of disease covered relapsing-remitting, secondary progressive and progressive-relapsing multiple sclerosis.

The table lists this clonotype with a few counts. Its specificity is not known. Incorporated into the TCR beta cDNA libraries were unique molecular identifiers, which served to reduce PCR and sequencing biases. MiXCR, run by TCRdb on the PCR reads, gives a single entry per CDR3 protein. The sample contains 380,000 or so distinct CDR3 sequences, less than 40% of which appear only once. General study findings and limits: Roughly five TRBV segments were significantly more frequent in patients than in controls. TRBV5-6, TRBV5-1 and TRBV20-1 were among these segments.

V lost 6 bases and J lost 2, with 11 bases in between. The CDR3 is made up of 14 amino acids. CDR1 and CDR2 (germline): MNHNY, SVGAGI (reference sequence). Sequenced material: blood. The source of this sequence is a girl aged 5 to 17 with multiple sclerosis. This rearrangement joins TRBV6-6 to TRBJ1-5; D remains ambiguous. The CDR3 DNA is TGTGCCAGCAGCGGGAATGGGGGCAATCAGCCCCAGCATTTT. It yields the protein CASSGNGGNQPQHF.